This T cell receptor (beta chain) was captured by sequencing in a study of immune heterogeneity within non-small cell lung tumors. Study results and caveats: Alongside site-unique high-frequency clones, identical dominant CDR3 beta clonotypes recurred across tumor sites within a patient.

The CDR3 is 14 residues long. Looked up from germline, CDR1 is LNHNV and CDR2 is YYDKDF (reference sequence). J lost 2 bases, V lost 9 bases, and 8 bases had no gene match. The TCR beta CDR3 region underwent multiplex PCR amplification with 32 V and 13 J primers. MiXCR, applied by TCRdb to the multiplex PCR reads, yields one record per CDR3 protein. Among 2,600 or so distinct CDR3 sequences listed, 25% to 30% were seen once. Template was bulk tumor genomic DNA, around 620 ng per sample. Widely spaced biopsies, several per primary tumor, were obtained at surgery. Each patient presented with untreated, newly diagnosed non-small cell lung cancer and received curative surgery. In its sample, this clonotype ranks as medium-sized. The antigen remains undetermined.

The V and J genes are TRBV15 and TRBJ2-3; 7 nucleotides line up with TRBD2. The specimen was lung tumor tissue. This receptor was taken from a man aged 55-75 years with non-small cell lung cancer. CDR3 nucleotides: TGTGCCACGAGACTAGCTGGGGCCACAGATACGCAGTATTTT. Its protein is CATRLAGATDTQYF.